This TCR beta chain was observed in a study of control samples from healthy donors and cancer patients. Generated by immunoSEQ multiplex PCR, the TCRdb table keeps only in-frame clones and is missing some. Of about 21,000 clones detected, 80% to 85% appear once; the ten largest clones hold about 23%. The germline V gene encodes CDR1 SNHLY and CDR2 FYNNEI. Trimming took 5 bases from V and 4 from J, leaving 23 bases between them. The CDR3 loop spans 18 amino acids. The source of this sequence is a man aged 60-69 years with colorectal cancer. The V call is TRBV2, the J call TRBJ2-2, with D unclear. The sample comprised PBMCs. CDR3 residues: CASSFAHTGGPATGELFF. The CDR3 region has the DNA TGTGCCAGCAGTTTCGCCCACACCGGCGGTCCGGCCACCGGGGAGCTGTTTTTT. Supplemented by reference TRBV2 and TRBJ2-2, the full variable domain reads EPEVTQTPSHQVTQMGQEVILRCVPISNHLYFYWYRQILGQKVEFLVSFYNNEISEKSEIFDDQFSVERPDGSNFTLKIRSTKLEDSAMYFCASSFAHTGGPATGELFFGEGSRLTVL.